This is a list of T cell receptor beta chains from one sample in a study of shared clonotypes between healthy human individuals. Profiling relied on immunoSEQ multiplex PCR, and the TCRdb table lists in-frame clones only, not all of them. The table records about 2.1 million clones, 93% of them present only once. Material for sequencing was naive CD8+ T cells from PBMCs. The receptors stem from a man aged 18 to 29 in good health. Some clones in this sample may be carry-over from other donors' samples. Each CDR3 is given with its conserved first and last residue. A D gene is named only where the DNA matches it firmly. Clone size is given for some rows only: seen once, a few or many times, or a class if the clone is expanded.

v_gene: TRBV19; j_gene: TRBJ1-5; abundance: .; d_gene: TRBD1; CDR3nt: TGTGCCAGTGCCCCCGGGACAGGGCCTAGCAATCAGCCCCAGCATTTT; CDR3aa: CASAPGTGPSNQPQHF
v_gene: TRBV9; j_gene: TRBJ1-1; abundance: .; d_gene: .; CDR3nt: TGTGCCAGCAGCCGTGGGGGACTTGAAGCTTTCTTT; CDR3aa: CASSRGGLEAFF
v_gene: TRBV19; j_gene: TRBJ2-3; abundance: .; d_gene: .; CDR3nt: TGTGCCAGTAGTATATTGGACCACAGCACAGATACGCAGTATTTT; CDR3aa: CASSILDHSTDTQYF
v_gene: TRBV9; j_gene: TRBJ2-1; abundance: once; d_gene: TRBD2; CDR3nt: TGTGCCAGCAGCGTAGCAGGGAGCGGGAGATACAATGAGCAGTTCTTC; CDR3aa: CASSVAGSGRYNEQFF
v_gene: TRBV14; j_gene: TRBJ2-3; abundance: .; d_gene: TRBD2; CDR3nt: TGTGCCAGCAGCGAGTTTGTAGCGGGAGCCGTAGATACGCAGTATTTT; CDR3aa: CASSEFVAGAVDTQYF
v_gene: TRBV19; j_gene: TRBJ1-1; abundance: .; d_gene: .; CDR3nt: TGTGCCAGTAGGGCCTTTTCTACAGGACGCGCTGAAGCTTTCTTT; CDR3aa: CASRAFSTGRAEAFF
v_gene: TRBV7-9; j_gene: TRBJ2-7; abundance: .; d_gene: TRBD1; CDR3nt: TGTGCCAGCAGCTCCGGACAGGGACGGGGCGAGCAGTACTTC; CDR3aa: CASSSGQGRGEQYF
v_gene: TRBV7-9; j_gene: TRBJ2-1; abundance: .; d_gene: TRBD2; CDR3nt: TGTGCCAGCAGCTTAGCGTGGACTAGCGGGGGAAGCTCCTACAATGAGCAGTTCTTC; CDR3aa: CASSLAWTSGGSSYNEQFF
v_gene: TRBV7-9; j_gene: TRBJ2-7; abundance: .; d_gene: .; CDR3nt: TGTGCCAGCAGCTTAGAGTCCCCAGGGCAGTACTTC; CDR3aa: CASSLESPGQYF
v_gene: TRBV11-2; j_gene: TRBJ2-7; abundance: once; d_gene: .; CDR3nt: TGTGCCAGCAGCTTAGATAGACAGGTGGGGCTAGCTATCTACGAGCAGTACTTC; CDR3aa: CASSLDRQVGLAIYEQYF
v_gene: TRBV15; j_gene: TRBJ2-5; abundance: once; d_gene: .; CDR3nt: TGTGCCACCAGCACTACACGCCAAGAGACCCAGTACTTC; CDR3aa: CATSTTRQETQYF
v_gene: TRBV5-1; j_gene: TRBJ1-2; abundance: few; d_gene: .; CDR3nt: TGCGCCAGCAGCTTCTCCGGGGCACACTATGGCTACACCTTC; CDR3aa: CASSFSGAHYGYTF
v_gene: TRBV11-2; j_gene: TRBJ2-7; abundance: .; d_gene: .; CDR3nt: TGTGCCAGCAGCTTAGGCCTATCCGACACGTTACTCTACGAGCAGTACTTC; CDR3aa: CASSLGLSDTLLYEQYF
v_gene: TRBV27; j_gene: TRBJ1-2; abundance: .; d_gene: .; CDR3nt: TGTGCCAGCAGTTTGATGGGGGGGTATGGCTACACCTTC; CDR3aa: CASSLMGGYGYTF
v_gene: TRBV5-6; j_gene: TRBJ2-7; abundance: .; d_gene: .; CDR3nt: TGTGCCAGCAGCCCACTACCCGCTCCCCTCGAGCAGTACTTC; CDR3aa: CASSPLPAPLEQYF
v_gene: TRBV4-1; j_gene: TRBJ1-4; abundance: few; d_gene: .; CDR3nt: TGCGCCAGCAGCCAGGGCGGCGGGACTAATGAAAAACTGTTTTTT; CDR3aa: CASSQGGGTNEKLFF
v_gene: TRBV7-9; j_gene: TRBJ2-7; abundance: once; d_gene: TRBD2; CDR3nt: TGTGCCAGCAGCCCAGCGGGGTCGGCTGCCTACGAGCAGTACTTC; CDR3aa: CASSPAGSAAYEQYF
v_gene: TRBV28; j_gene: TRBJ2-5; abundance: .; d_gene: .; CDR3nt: TGTGCCAGCAGTTTATACAGGGTCGGAGAGACCCAGTACTTC; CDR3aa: CASSLYRVGETQYF
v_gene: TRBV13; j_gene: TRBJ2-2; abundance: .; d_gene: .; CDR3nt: TGTGCCAGCAGCCCGATAGCGAGACCGAACACCGGGGAGCTGTTTTTT; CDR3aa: CASSPIARPNTGELFF
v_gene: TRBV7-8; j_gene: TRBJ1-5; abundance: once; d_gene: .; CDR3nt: TGTGCCAGCAGCTTAGTTCACAGCGCCAATCAGCCCCAGCATTTT; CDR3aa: CASSLVHSANQPQHF
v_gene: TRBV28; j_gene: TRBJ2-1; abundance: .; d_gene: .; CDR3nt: TGTGCCAGCAGTTCTGGATTTTTTGGCTCGGAATCCTACAATGAGCAGTTCTTC; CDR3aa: CASSSGFFGSESYNEQFF
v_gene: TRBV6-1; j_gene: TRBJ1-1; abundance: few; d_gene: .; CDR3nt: TGTGCCAGCAGTGAATTTTGGGGGAACACTGAAGCTTTCTTT; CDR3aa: CASSEFWGNTEAFF
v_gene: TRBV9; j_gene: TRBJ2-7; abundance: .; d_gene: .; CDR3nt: TGTGCCAGCAGCGTCGGTGGGCAGGGGACCTACGAGCAGTACTTC; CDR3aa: CASSVGGQGTYEQYF
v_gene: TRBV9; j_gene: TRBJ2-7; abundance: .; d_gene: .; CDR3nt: TGTGCCAGCAGCGGGAGTCGGGGGGAGCAGTACTTC; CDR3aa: CASSGSRGEQYF
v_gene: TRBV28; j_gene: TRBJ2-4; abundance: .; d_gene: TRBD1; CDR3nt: TGTGCCAGCAGTTTAGGACCCTCCCTATCGGGACAGGTTCTAGCCAAAAACATTCAGTACTTC; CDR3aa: CASSLGPSLSGQVLAKNIQYF
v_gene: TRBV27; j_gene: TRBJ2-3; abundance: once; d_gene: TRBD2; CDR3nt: TGTGCCAGCAGTTTAATTTGGGCGGGAGGGCCGAGCACAGATACGCAGTATTTT; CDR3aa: CASSLIWAGGPSTDTQYF
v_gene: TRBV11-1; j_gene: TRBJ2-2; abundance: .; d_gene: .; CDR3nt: TGTGCCAGCAGCTCCACCGGGGAGCTGTTTTTT; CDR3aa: CASSSTGELFF
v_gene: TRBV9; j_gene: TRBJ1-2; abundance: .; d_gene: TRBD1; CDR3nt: TGTGCCAGCAGCGACAGGGGCCACCACTATGGCTACACCTTC; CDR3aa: CASSDRGHHYGYTF
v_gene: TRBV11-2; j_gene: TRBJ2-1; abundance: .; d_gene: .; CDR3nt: TGTGCCAGCAGCTTAGGGGGCATGGGTCAAAATGAGCAGTTCTTC; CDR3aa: CASSLGGMGQNEQFF
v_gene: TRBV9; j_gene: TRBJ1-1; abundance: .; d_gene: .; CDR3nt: TGTGCCAGCAGCGTAGGGACCTTGGACACTGAAGCTTTCTTT; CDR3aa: CASSVGTLDTEAFF
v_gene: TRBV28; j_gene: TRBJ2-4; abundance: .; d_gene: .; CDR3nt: TGTGCCAGCAGTTCAGGGGTTTCAGGCAAAAACATTCAGTACTTC; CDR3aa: CASSSGVSGKNIQYF
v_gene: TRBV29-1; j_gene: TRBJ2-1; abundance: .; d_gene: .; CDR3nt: TGCAGCGTTGAAGATCCAGCCAGGGGGGACTACAATGAGCAGTTCTTC; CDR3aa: CSVEDPARGDYNEQFF
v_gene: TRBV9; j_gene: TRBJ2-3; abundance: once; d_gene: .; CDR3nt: TGTGCCAGCAGCGTAGGGGCGGGTTTTTCAGATACGCAGTATTTT; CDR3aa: CASSVGAGFSDTQYF
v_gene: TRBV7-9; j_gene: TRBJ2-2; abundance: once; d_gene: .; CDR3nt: TGTGCCAGCAGCCCCCTCGGGTTGGGGAATGGGTTCGCCGGGGAGCTGTTTTTT; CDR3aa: CASSPLGLGNGFAGELFF
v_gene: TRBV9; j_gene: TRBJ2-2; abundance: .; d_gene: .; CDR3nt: TGTGCCAGTAGCGAGGGAACGGTAAACACCGGGGAGCTGTTTTTT; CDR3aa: CASSEGTVNTGELFF
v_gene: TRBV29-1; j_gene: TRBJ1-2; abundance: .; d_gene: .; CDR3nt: TGCAGCGTTGCTGACAGGCTTCCCTATGGCTACACCTTC; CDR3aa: CSVADRLPYGYTF
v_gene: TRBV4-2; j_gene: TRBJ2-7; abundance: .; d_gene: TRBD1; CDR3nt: TGTGCCAGCAGCCCAGGACAGGAAGCCTACGAGCAGTACTTC; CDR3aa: CASSPGQEAYEQYF
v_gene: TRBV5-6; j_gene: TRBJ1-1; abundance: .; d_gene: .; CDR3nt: TGTGCCAGCAGCTTGGTGGGCAGGGCGACTCCTGAAGCTTTCTTT; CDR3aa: CASSLVGRATPEAFF
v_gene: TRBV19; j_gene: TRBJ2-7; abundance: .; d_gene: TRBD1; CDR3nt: TGTGCCAGTAGCTTCCTTGGACAGGGCTACGAGCAGTACTTC; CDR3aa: CASSFLGQGYEQYF
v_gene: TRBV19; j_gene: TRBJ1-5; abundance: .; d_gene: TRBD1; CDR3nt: TGTGCCAGTGCCGGGACAGGGGCGATCAATCAGCCCCAGCATTTT; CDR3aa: CASAGTGAINQPQHF
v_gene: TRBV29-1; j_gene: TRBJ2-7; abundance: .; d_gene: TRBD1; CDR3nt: TGCAGCGTGCACCGGGACAGTTCCTACGAGCAGTACTTC; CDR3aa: CSVHRDSSYEQYF
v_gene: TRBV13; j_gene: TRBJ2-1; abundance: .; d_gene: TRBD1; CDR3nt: TGTGCCAGCAGCTTAGTCGTAGGGGGCACCGATAGATATGAGCAGTTCTTC; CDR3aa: CASSLVVGGTDRYEQFF
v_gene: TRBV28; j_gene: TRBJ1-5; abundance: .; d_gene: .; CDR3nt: TGTGCCAGCAGTTTATACGGCCGAAGCAATCAGCCCCAGCATTTT; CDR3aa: CASSLYGRSNQPQHF
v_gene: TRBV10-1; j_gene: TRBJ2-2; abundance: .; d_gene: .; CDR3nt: TGCGCCAGCACCTCGAACACCGGGGAGCTGTTTTTT; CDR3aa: CASTSNTGELFF
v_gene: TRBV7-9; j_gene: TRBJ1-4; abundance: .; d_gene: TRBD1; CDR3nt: TGTGCCAGCAGCCCACAGGACAGGGGAGGAGAAAAACTGTTTTTT; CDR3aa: CASSPQDRGGEKLFF